This T cell receptor (beta chain) was identified in a study of graft-versus-host responses after intestinal transplantation (dated by TCRdb to about 2021). In terms of the full investigation: Multivisceral, liver-intestinal, or isolated intestinal transplants were received by the recipients. Anti-thymocyte globulin induction was given to all recipients, followed by maintenance tacrolimus and steroids for approximately 3 years. Alloreactive clones were identified by sequencing pre-transplant mixed lymphocyte reaction products and comparing them with unstimulated pre-transplant donor and recipient T cells. Donor T cell macrochimerism was defined as a peak of at least 4% donor T cells among recipient peripheral blood mononuclear cells. Rather than being sequenced by the commercial service, samples from a few later patients were sequenced in-house on an Illumina MiSeq and processed with MiXCR. After intestinal transplantation, graft-versus-host and host-versus-graft alloreactive T cell clones in the graft, circulation and bone marrow were tracked using bulk TCR-beta CDR3 sequencing. The cohort enrolled about two dozen intestinal transplant recipients including one retransplant, and a few patients lacking pretransplant specimens were excluded.

A note on this clone: This clone's antigen is unknown. The sample holds no much larger clone one base away, and base qualities are not on file.

The investigation overall reported the following: GvH clones were detected in recipient bone marrow, and some of these GvH clones were observed earlier in ileal mucosa or blood, consistent with an intestinal mucosal origin. In patients with donor T cell macrochimerism, the allografts had high GvH to HvG T cell clonal ratios. Peak levels of circulating GvH clones were associated with declines in HvG clones early after transplant. The conclusions were limited by the relatively low number and heterogeneity of the intestinal transplant patients.

This specimen's time point label, interpreted: cells obtained before transplantation from donor or recipient. CD3+CD4+ and CD3+CD8+ populations were FACS-sorted from unstimulated pre-transplant donor and recipient cells taken from spleen or lymph nodes. V is shortened by 0 bases, J by 3 bases, and the region joining them spans 9 bases. In the germline V gene (reference sequence), CDR1 corresponds to GTSNPN and CDR2 to SVGIG. The CDR3 goes from the cysteine to the phenylalanine over 15 residues. The read is trimmed to its CDR3 DNA, 45 bases read in frame from base 1. The library was made by the immunoSEQ multiplex PCR assay. For most patients, genomic DNA was isolated using the Qiagen DNeasy Blood and Tissue Kit and was shipped frozen to Adaptive Biotechnologies for TCR sequencing. Adaptive Biotechnologies carried out high-throughput TCR-beta CDR3 sequencing of genomic DNA for most patients. Per the original workflow: TCR sequencing data were retrieved from Adaptive's ImmunoSEQ software for 18 patients, whereas three other patients were processed with MiXCR and VDJtools. To correct CD4 versus CD8 sorting errors, sequences present in both subsets at a frequency ratio below 5:1 were removed. Because the origin of CDR3 nucleotide sequences shared between donor and recipient could not be assigned, those sequences were removed. To be classed as alloreactive, a clone needed at least 2-fold expansion over unstimulated cells and a minimum CFSE-low frequency of 0.002% (template counts) or 0.001% (read counts). Mappable clones were those detected in sequenced pre-transplant spleen, lymph node, or MLR CFSE-low populations of the donor or recipient. Cumulative frequency of alloreactive clones was calculated as a percentage of all sequences weighted by copy number. The source is immuneACCESS, and TCRdb retained only in-frame sequences with V and J called. Part of the clones is not carried over; for the studies checked, unresolved V genes explain less than half of this, and the remainder is unexplained. The V and J calls and the clone size are those of that table, but D and trimming were determined from the DNA. For this sample the table gives some 87,000 clones, of which roughly 92% were detected only once. In total, the top ten clones hold 0.3% to 0.35% of the sample.

The V gene is TRBV30 and the J gene is TRBJ2-6, with the D gene uncertain. The sample consisted of unstimulated CD4+ T cells sorted from spleen or lymph node cells, taken before intestinal transplant. This TCR derives from a human donor who received an intestinal transplant. This receptor carries the CDR3 CAWSVKTGGANVLTF. The nucleotide sequence is given as TGTGCCTGGAGTGTGAAGACTGGTGGGGCCAACGTCCTGACTTTC.